These T cell receptor beta chains were read from a single sample in a study of human T cells and chemical hapten exposure. TCRdb processed the RACE reads anew with MiXCR; each CDR3 protein has one entry. The sample lists 150,000 to 200,000 distinct CDR3 sequences, more than 25% seen once, with just under 3% in the top ten. Sequencing used whole blood, obtained in connection with sensitization to the hapten diphenylcyclopropenone (DPC). These receptors originate from a woman between 25 and 40 years old with alopecia areata. Some clones in this sample may be carry-over from other donors' samples. The CDR3 runs from the conserved cysteine through the conserved F or W. The D gene is left open where the match is weak. Only some rows state a clone size, as once, few, many or a class for expanded clones.

>-|TRBJ2-2|TRBD2|TRBV6-2/TRBV6-3
TGTGCCAGCAGTTCTAGGCTAGCGGGTAACACCGGGGAGCTGTTTTTT
CASSSRLAGNTGELFF
>-|TRBJ2-1|-|TRBV6-5
TGTGCCAGCAGTTACTCCCGCGACTTGGGGGGTGAGCAGTTCTTC
CASSYSRDLGGEQFF
>-|TRBJ2-7|TRBD1|TRBV29-1
TGCAGCGTCATGGGGGACAGGGTCTACGAGCAGTACTTC
CSVMGDRVYEQYF
>-|TRBJ2-1|-|TRBV5-5
TGTGCCAGCAGCGAAGCCGGGACTTACAATGAGCAGTTCTTC
CASSEAGTYNEQFF
>-|TRBJ2-5|-|TRBV5-5
TGTGCCAGCAGCTTGTCCCAGACCCAGTACTTC
CASSLSQTQYF
>-|TRBJ1-1|-|TRBV5-1
TGCGCCAGCAGCTTGGTAAGGGGAGCCAATGAAGCTTTCTTT
CASSLVRGANEAFF
>-|TRBJ1-2|-|TRBV7-6
TGTGCCAGCAGCTTATACGGGCAATCCGGATGGGATTCGGACTATGGCTACACCTTC
CASSLYGQSGWDSDYGYTF
>few|TRBJ1-1|-|TRBV7-8
TGTGCCAGCAGCTTAGGGGCCCCAGGGAGGCCGAGCACTGAAGCTTTCTTT
CASSLGAPGRPSTEAFF
>-|TRBJ1-1|-|TRBV25-1
TGTGCCAGCAGTGGCTATGACAGGCAGAACACTGAAGCTTTCTTT
CASSGYDRQNTEAFF
>-|TRBJ1-2|-|TRBV29-1
TGCAGCGTTGGGACGCCGACCTCCTATGGCTACACCTTC
CSVGTPTSYGYTF
>many|TRBJ2-5|-|TRBV29-1
TGCAGCGTTGCCCCGGGAGAGACCCAGTACTTC
CSVAPGETQYF
>few|TRBJ1-2|TRBD1|TRBV4-1
TGCGCCAGCAGCCAAAGTCCCGGGACAGGGTCCTATGGCTACACCTTC
CASSQSPGTGSYGYTF
>-|TRBJ2-2|TRBD1|TRBV5-1
TGCGCCAGCAGCCCGGGACAGGAGGGCGGGGAGCTGTTTTTT
CASSPGQEGGELFF
>few|TRBJ2-7|-|TRBV28
TGTGCCAGCACCCCCCGTCCAGGGGGGTCCGAGCAGTACTTC
CASTPRPGGSEQYF
>few|TRBJ1-2|-|TRBV27
TGTGCCAGCGCATCAGGGGTCTACTATGGCTACACCTTC
CASASGVYYGYTF
>-|TRBJ2-3|-|TRBV9
TGTGCCAGCAGCGTTGACGGGAAGCTCGTTTTT
CASSVDGKLVF
>-|TRBJ1-5|-|TRBV12-3/TRBV12-4
TGTGCCAGCAGCCGTCAGGGCAAGCATCAGCCCCAGCATTTT
CASSRQGKHQPQHF
>-|TRBJ1-4|-|TRBV10-3
TGTGCCATCAGTGAGTCAGGGGGATCGACTAATGAAAAACTGTTTTTT
CAISESGGSTNEKLFF
>-|TRBJ1-4|-|TRBV30
TGTGCCTGGAGTTCAATTCGGCTGCTGACCACAGGTTCCCGTGAAAAACTGTTTTTT
CAWSSIRLLTTGSREKLFF
>once|TRBJ2-1|-|TRBV11-2
TGTGCCAGCAGCTTAGGGCCCACACGCAATGAGCAGTTCTTC
CASSLGPTRNEQFF
>-|TRBJ2-2|-|TRBV28
TGTGCCAGCAGTCCGTCAGTGAACACCGGGGAGCTGTTTTTT
CASSPSVNTGELFF
>-|TRBJ2-5|-|TRBV7-7
TGTGCTAGCAGCCTCGCCTCGGGGCGGCAAGAGACCCAGTACTTC
CASSLASGRQETQYF
>-|TRBJ1-1|-|TRBV6-5
TGTGCCAGCAATGAACATGGGGACACTGAAGCTTTCTTT
CASNEHGDTEAFF
>few|TRBJ2-1|TRBD2|TRBV5-4
TGTGCCAGCAGCTTGATCCTAGCGGACTCCTACAATGAGCAGTTCTTC
CASSLILADSYNEQFF
>many|TRBJ2-1|-|TRBV6-6
TGTGCCAGCAGTTACCCCTTACAGGAGGTCTCCTACAATGAGCAGTTCTTC
CASSYPLQEVSYNEQFF
>few|TRBJ1-1|-|TRBV29-1
TGCAGCGCTCGGTCAAACACTGAAGCTTTCTTT
CSARSNTEAFF
>-|TRBJ2-5|-|TRBV7-8
TGTGCCAGCAGCTTTTTGCGCGGGGCAGGCCAAGAGACCCAGTACTTC
CASSFLRGAGQETQYF
>-|TRBJ2-1|TRBD2|TRBV15
TGTGCCACCAGCAGAGATCTGGTCAGCGGGGGGCACTACAATGAGCAGTTCTTC
CATSRDLVSGGHYNEQFF
>-|TRBJ1-1|-|TRBV29-1
TGCAGCGTCGGTGATACCGGTGAAGCTTTCTTT
CSVGDTGEAFF
>few|TRBJ2-1|-|TRBV7-8
TGTGCCAGCAGCCCTCGACTCATTATAAGCTCCTACAATGAGCAGTTCTTC
CASSPRLIISSYNEQFF
>few|TRBJ2-4|TRBD1|TRBV20-1
TGCAGTGCGGAACAGGGGGCCAAAAACATTCAGTACTTC
CSAEQGAKNIQYF
>-|TRBJ1-4|-|TRBV7-2
TGTGCCAGCAGCTTAGACGGGGTCGGCGAAAAACTGTTTTTT
CASSLDGVGEKLFF
>few|TRBJ2-1|-|TRBV29-1
TGCAGCTTCGGGAGGGGGCACAATGAGCAGTTCTTC
CSFGRGHNEQFF
>-|TRBJ1-1|-|TRBV6-2/TRBV6-3
TGTGCCAGCAGTTACTCAATCAATGATTTTTCGGGGGCAAACACTGAAGCTTTCTTT
CASSYSINDFSGANTEAFF
>-|TRBJ2-6|TRBD1|TRBV19
TGTGCCAGTACTCCCCGGGACAGGGTCTCTGGGGCCAACGTCCTGACTTTC
CASTPRDRVSGANVLTF
>-|TRBJ2-7|-|TRBV28
TGTGCCAGCAGTTTAATTGGGGTTAAGCAGTACTTC
CASSLIGVKQYF
>few|TRBJ1-6|-|TRBV6-5
TGTGCCAGCAGACTTTTTGGGGCGGCCTCCTATAATTCACCCCTCCACTTT
CASRLFGAASYNSPLHF
>-|TRBJ2-6|-|TRBV6-2/TRBV6-3
TGTGCCAGCAGCCCCGGGGCAGGCTCGACTTTC
CASSPGAGSTF
>-|TRBJ2-5|TRBD1|TRBV5-4
TGTGCCAGCAGCCCTGGAGGACAGGGAGAGACCCAGTACTTC
CASSPGGQGETQYF
>few|TRBJ2-1|TRBD1|TRBV28
TGTGCCAGCTATTCAGGGGGCTCCTACAATGAGCAGTTCTTC
CASYSGGSYNEQFF